The 27 T cell receptor beta chains presented below share a single source sample, sequenced in a study of shared clonotypes between healthy human individuals. Assay: immunoSEQ multiplex PCR; the TCRdb copy retains only in-frame clones and omits some. The table lists about 2.1 million clones, 85% to 95% of them singletons. Terminally differentiated effector memory CD45RA+ cells were left out of the naive CD8 fraction, which was CD45RO-negative and positively selected for CCR7. Sample: naive CD8+ T cells from PBMCs. The receptors derive from a man aged 18 to 30 in good health. Some clones in this sample may be carry-over from other donors' samples.

The chain recombines TRBV5-1 with TRBJ1-1; 8 bases agree with TRBD1. In germline, CDR1 is SGHRS, CDR2 YFSETQ. V trimming: 7 bases; J trimming: 0 bases; junction bases outside the gene matches: 8. This CDR3 has 15 residues. In DNA form, the CDR3 reads TGCGCCAGCGTGGGACAGGTGGGGCTGAACACTGAAGCTTTCTTT. This encodes CASVGQVGLNTEAFF.

This sequence joins TRBV27 and TRBJ2-7; the D gene is possibly TRBD2 (7 bases). The CDR3 runs to 16 residues. Germline lookup yields CDR1 MNHEY and CDR2 SMNVEV (reference sequence). V shed 0 bases and J shed 0 bases, with 12 bases lying between them. CDR3 in DNA: TGTGCCAGCAGTTTATCGAGGGGGGACTACTCCTACGAGCAGTACTTC. It translates to CASSLSRGDYSYEQYF.

This sequence joins TRBV13 and TRBJ2-7, with TRBD1 identical over 8 bases. Per the germline V gene, CDR1 is PRHDT and CDR2 is FYEKMQ (reference sequence). This CDR3 has 14 amino acids. The V and J ends lost 3 bases and 7 bases, in that order; junction bases with no gene match: 8. The CDR3 loop reads CASSFRQGALEQYF. The CDR3, as DNA: TGTGCCAGCAGCTTCAGGCAGGGGGCTCTAGAGCAGTACTTC.

The chain recombines TRBV19 with TRBJ2-3, with 14 nucleotides matching TRBD2. Trimming cost V 7 bases and J 6 bases; bases outside gene matches: 9. From germline, CDR1 is LNHDA and CDR2 SQIVND (reference sequence). The CDR3 has 16 amino acids. The CDR3: CASKRLAGGPSDTQYF. The CDR3 DNA is TGTGCCAGTAAACGACTAGCGGGAGGGCCGAGTGATACGCAGTATTTT.

The chain is built from TRBV5-4 and TRBJ2-7; D assignment may be TRBD1 or TRBD2 (5 bases each). This CDR3 is built from 14 residues. Deletions cut 1 base from V and 5 bases from J, with 13 bases between. Germline CDR1 reads SGHNT; CDR2 reads YYREEE (reference sequence). The CDR3, as DNA: TGTGCCAGCAGCTTGTTGGGGCTCGGGAACGAGCAGTACTTC. It translates to CASSLLGLGNEQYF. Together with reference TRBV5-4 and TRBJ2-7, the CDR3 gives the full variable domain: ETGVTQSPTHLIKTRGQQVTLRCSSQSGHNTVSWYQQALGQGPQFIFQYYREEENGRGNFPPRFSGLQFPNYSSELNVNALELDDSALYLCASSLLGLGNEQYFGPGTRLTVT.

Remarks on this clone: Other DNA sequences of this sample code for an identical CDR3. The chain carries TRBV27 and TRBJ2-7; 7 bases are shared with TRBD2. Germline CDR1 is MNHEY and CDR2 is SMNVEV (reference sequence). The CDR3 extends over 14 amino acids. The ends lost 5 bases at V and 3 bases at J; junction bases unmatched: 7. The CDR3 is CASSPLAALYEQYF. The CDR3 DNA reads as TGTGCCAGCAGTCCCCTAGCGGCCCTCTACGAGCAGTACTTC.

Worth noting for this clone: Other DNA sequences of this sample code for an identical CDR3. The V gene is TRBV5-6, the J gene TRBJ2-7; the D call may be TRBD1 or TRBD2 (6 bases each). The V and J ends lost 0 bases and 6 bases respectively, with 7 bases between them. Germline lookup yields CDR1 SGHDT and CDR2 YYEEEE. The CDR3 has 12 amino acids. The CDR3 DNA reads TGTGCCAGCAGCTTGGGGGGGGCCGAGCAGTACTTC. It encodes CASSLGGAEQYF.

About this clone: Additional DNA sequences in this sample encode the identical CDR3. The V call is TRBV11-2, the J call TRBJ2-7, with no clear D. V lost 1 base to trimming and J lost 2 bases, with 6 bases between them. Germline V gene lookup returns CDR1 SGHAT and CDR2 FQNNGV. This CDR3 comprises 13 residues. The CDR3 reads CASSLAEAYEQYF. Written as DNA, the CDR3 is TGTGCCAGCAGCTTAGCAGAGGCCTACGAGCAGTACTTC.

V gene TRBV4-1 combines with J gene TRBJ2-4; weak D call: TRBD1 (6 bases). Trimming cost V 0 bases and J 3 bases, with 18 bases left between them. The CDR3 spans 18 residues. Germline V gives CDR1 MGHRA, CDR2 YSYEKL. The DNA for the CDR3 is TGCGCCAGCAGCCAAGATGGCAGGGGCGTTGGGTTCAAAAACATTCAGTACTTC. Protein sequence: CASSQDGRGVGFKNIQYF.

This sequence joins TRBV19 and TRBJ2-7; D gene unclear. Trimming removed 6 bases at V and 0 bases at J, with 9 bases between. The CDR3 is 13 amino acids. Per germline, CDR1 LNHDA and CDR2 SQIVND (reference sequence). DNA of the CDR3: TGTGCCAGTAGAATGGGAAACTCCTACGAGCAGTACTTC. Amino acid sequence: CASRMGNSYEQYF. Based on the CDR3 plus reference TRBV19 and TRBJ2-7, the full variable domain is DGGITQSPKYLFRKEGQNVTLSCEQNLNHDAMYWYRQDPGQGLRLIYYSQIVNDFQKGDIAEGYSVSREKKESFPLTVTSAQKNPTAFYLCASRMGNSYEQYFGPGTRLTVT.

The rearrangement uses TRBV15 and TRBJ1-2, with 7 bases identical to TRBD1. Trimming took 5 bases from V and 1 from J; bases not matched to a gene: 13. The V gene's germline CDR1 is LNHNV and CDR2 YYDKDF (reference sequence). This CDR3 contains 17 residues. In DNA form, the CDR3 reads TGTGCCACCAGCTATCCTCGGGGACAGAACCATAACTATGGCTACACCTTC. It codes for CATSYPRGQNHNYGYTF.

The J gene is TRBJ2-7, the V gene TRBV6-1, with D unclear. Germline values: CDR1 MNHNS, CDR2 SASEGT. V was clipped by 2 bases and J by 4 bases, with 18 bases between them. This CDR3 has 16 amino acids. The CDR3 nucleotides are TGTGCCAGCAGTGAATATATCGGCGCGTTAGGGTACGAGCAGTACTTC. Residues: CASSEYIGALGYEQYF.

The V call is TRBV9, the J call TRBJ2-2; D unclear. Germline V gene data show CDR1 as SGDLS and CDR2 as YYNGEE. The CDR3 is made up of 14 amino acids. V lost 6 bases and J lost 4, with 13 bases in between. CDR3 nucleotide sequence: TGTGCCAGCAATATCGGCAGAACCACCGGGGAGCTGTTTTTT. It specifies CASNIGRTTGELFF.

The V gene is TRBV10-3, the J gene TRBJ1-2, with a tentative D call TRBD1 (6 bases). Germline V CDR1 and CDR2: ENHRY, SYGVKD. Between the trimmed V and J ends, which lost 8 bases and 8 bases, there was a span of 15 bases. This CDR3 contains 12 residues. CDR3 amino acids: CAIREGDGGYTF. DNA of the CDR3: TGTGCCATCCGGGAGGGGGACGGGGGCTACACCTTC.

The V and J genes are TRBV7-9 and TRBJ2-7, with 8 nucleotides matching TRBD1. Germline V gene lookup returns CDR1 SEHNR and CDR2 FQNEAQ (reference sequence). There are 14 residues in the CDR3. V lost 5 bases, J lost 5 bases, and 8 bases stayed unmatched. CDR3 coding DNA: TGTGCCAGCAGCAATACGACAGGGGTGGACGAGCAGTACTTC. Protein: CASSNTTGVDEQYF.

This clone was counted a few times. This chain joins TRBV29-1 and TRBJ1-1; D uncertain. V gave up 7 bases and J gave up 3 bases, with 6 bases separating them. Germline CDR1 and CDR2: SQVTM and ANQGSEA. The CDR3 spans 10 residues. CDR3 protein: CSGLYTEAFF. Here the CDR3 DNA reads TGCAGCGGACTGTACACTGAAGCTTTCTTT.

This clone was observed a few times. The rearrangement links TRBV27 to TRBJ1-2, with 8 bases matching TRBD1. Germline V CDR1 and CDR2: MNHEY, SMNVEV (reference sequence). V trimming: 2 bases; J trimming: 8 bases; junction bases outside the gene matches: 7. The CDR3 loop spans 14 amino acids. The CDR3 region has the DNA TGTGCCAGCAGTTTAGCCCGGACAGGGACCGGCTACACCTTC. Its translation: CASSLARTGTGYTF.

This clone was seen a single time. The chain joins TRBV6-5 to TRBJ2-5, with a weak D call TRBD1 (5 bases). Germline CDR1 reads MNHEY; CDR2 reads SVGAGI. The CDR3 covers 15 residues. Trimming removed 0 bases from V and 1 base from J, with 9 bases in between. CDR3 in amino acids: CASSYSGVLQETQYF. CDR3 in DNA: TGTGCCAGCAGTTACTCAGGGGTCCTCCAAGAGACCCAGTACTTC.

The J gene is TRBJ1-6, the V gene TRBV27; D gene ambiguous. CDR1 is MNHEY, CDR2 SMNVEV, per germline (reference sequence). Trimming left V 6 bases short and J 7 bases short, with 10 bases between. The CDR3 sequence is 13 residues long. The CDR3 nucleotides read TGTGCCAGCAGCCTACTCTTAAATTCACCCCTCCACTTT. Protein product: CASSLLLNSPLHF.

V and J are TRBV27 and TRBJ2-7, with 11 bases aligning to TRBD1. The CDR3 is made up of 15 amino acids. Germline V CDR1 and CDR2: MNHEY, SMNVEV (reference sequence). V trimming: 6 bases; J trimming: 3 bases; junction bases outside the gene matches: 7. CDR3 residues: CASRYSGTGGYEQYF. DNA of the CDR3: TGTGCCAGCAGATATTCCGGGACAGGGGGCTACGAGCAGTACTTC.

The genes are TRBV9 and TRBJ2-2, with D unresolved. Trimming left V 5 bases short and J 1 base short, with 9 bases between. The length of the CDR3 is 14 residues. From germline, CDR1 is SGDLS and CDR2 YYNGEE. CDR3 residues: CASRVLENTGELFF. As DNA, the CDR3 is TGTGCCAGCAGGGTTTTAGAGAACACCGGGGAGCTGTTTTTT.

The rearrangement uses TRBV28 and TRBJ2-3; D is possibly TRBD2 (7 bases). V lost 8 bases and J lost 6, with 18 bases in between. CDR1 MDHEN and CDR2 SYDVKM come from the germline V gene. This CDR3 is 14 amino acids long. The CDR3 bases are TGTGCCAGCCAACCCGGGGGGCGTACGGATACGCAGTATTTT. This translates into CASQPGGRTDTQYF.

The chain uses TRBV5-6 and TRBJ1-2; 11 nucleotides align to TRBD1. This CDR3 has 15 residues. Germline V gives CDR1 SGHDT, CDR2 YYEEEE. V dropped 3 bases and J dropped 7; count of bases not matched to a gene: 8. DNA for the CDR3: TGTGCCAGCAGCTCAGGGACAGGGGGTATCTTTGGCTACACCTTC. This encodes CASSSGTGGIFGYTF.

The chain employs TRBV4-1 and TRBJ2-1; a possible D gene is TRBD2 (5 bases). Germline V gene lookup returns CDR1 MGHRA and CDR2 YSYEKL. CDR3 length equals 17 residues. Trimming cost V 1 base and J 0 bases, with 13 bases left between them. For the CDR3, the DNA is TGCGCCAGCAGCCAAGGAGGAGCGGTCCTCTCCTACAATGAGCAGTTCTTC. Amino acid sequence: CASSQGGAVLSYNEQFF.

This clone appeared a single time. This chain uses TRBV7-8 with TRBJ2-1, with 12 positions matching TRBD2. V lost 2 bases to trimming and J lost 7 bases; unmatched junction nucleotides: 3. The germline CDR1 and CDR2 sequences are SGHVS and FQNEAQ. This CDR3 contains 15 residues. DNA of the CDR3: TGTGCCAGCAGCTTACTAGCGGGAGGGCCGAATGAGCAGTTCTTC. Encoded protein: CASSLLAGGPNEQFF.

CDR3 sequence (DNA): TGTGCCAGCAGGGGTGGGGAGCAGTACTTC. It specifies CASRGGEQYF. V is TRBV28 and J is TRBJ2-7; D is uncertain. Germline V gene lookup returns CDR1 MDHEN and CDR2 SYDVKM. CDR3 size: 10 residues. Trimming took off 6 bases at V and 7 bases at J, with 7 bases between the two ends.

V gene TRBV4-2 combines with J gene TRBJ2-1; maybe TRBD2 (5 bases). This CDR3 has 13 amino acids. Germline V gene sequence: CDR1 LGHNA, CDR2 YNFKEQ. The V end lost 1 base, the J end lost 7 bases, and 8 bases lay between the germline ends. DNA for the CDR3: TGTGCCAGCAGCCAAGGACTAAGAAATGAGCAGTTCTTC. It encodes CASSQGLRNEQFF.